Below, one TCR beta chain is given with its context. The CDR3 sequence is 14 residues long. Germline CDR1 SEHNR, CDR2 FQNEAQ (reference sequence). This record belongs to a study of monozygotic twins with inflammatory bowel disease. TCRdb re-called the 5' RACE reads and catalogs CDR3 proteins one per entry, DNA excluded. Seen in this sample are fewer than 550,000 distinct CDR3 sequences; the ten most common clones hold less than 2.5%. The material sequenced was blood. The chain links TRBV7-9 to TRBJ1-1; without DNA, the TCRdb call of TRBD1 cannot be checked. The TCR sequence derives from a human donor with ulcerative colitis or Crohn's disease, or a healthy co-twin of an affected twin (not recorded which). CDR3 sequence reads: CASSPRGAHTEAFF.